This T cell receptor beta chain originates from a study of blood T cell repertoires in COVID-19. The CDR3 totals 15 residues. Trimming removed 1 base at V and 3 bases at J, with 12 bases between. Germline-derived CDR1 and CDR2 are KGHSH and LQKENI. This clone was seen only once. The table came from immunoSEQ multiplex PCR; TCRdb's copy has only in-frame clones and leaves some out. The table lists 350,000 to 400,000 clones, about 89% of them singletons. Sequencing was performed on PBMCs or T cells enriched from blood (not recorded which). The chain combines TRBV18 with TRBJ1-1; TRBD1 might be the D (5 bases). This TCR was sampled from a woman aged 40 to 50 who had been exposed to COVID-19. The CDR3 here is CASSPQGGTDTEAFF. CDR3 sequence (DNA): TGTGCCAGCTCACCACAGGGAGGGACGGACACTGAAGCTTTCTTT.